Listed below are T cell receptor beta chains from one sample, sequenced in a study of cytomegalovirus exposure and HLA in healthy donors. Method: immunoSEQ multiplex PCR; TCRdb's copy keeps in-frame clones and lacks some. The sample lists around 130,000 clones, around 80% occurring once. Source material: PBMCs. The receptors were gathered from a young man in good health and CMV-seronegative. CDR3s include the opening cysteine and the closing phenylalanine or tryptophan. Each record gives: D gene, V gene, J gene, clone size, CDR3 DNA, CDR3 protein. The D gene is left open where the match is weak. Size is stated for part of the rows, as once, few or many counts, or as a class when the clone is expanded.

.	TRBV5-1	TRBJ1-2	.	TGCGCCAGCAGCTGGCAGACGGGGGATCACTATGGCTACACCTTC	CASSWQTGDHYGYTF
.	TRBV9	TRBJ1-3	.	TGTGCCAGCAGCCCCAGGGGAATAAGTGGAAACACCATATATTTT	CASSPRGISGNTIYF
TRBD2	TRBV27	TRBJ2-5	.	TGTGCCAGCAGGGCCCCCGGGAGGGAGACCCAGTACTTC	CASRAPGRETQYF
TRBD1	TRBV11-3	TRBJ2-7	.	TGTGCCAGCAGCACCGGGACAGACTACGAGCAGTACTTC	CASSTGTDYEQYF
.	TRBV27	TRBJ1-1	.	TGTGCCAGCAGATATAGGGGGAGTGAAGCTTTCTTT	CASRYRGSEAFF
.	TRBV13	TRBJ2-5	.	TGTGCCAGCAGCTTAACGGTCCGAGAGACCCAGTACTTC	CASSLTVRETQYF
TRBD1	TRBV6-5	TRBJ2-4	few	TGTGCCAGCAGTTACAGTATGGGACAGAACATTCAGTACTTC	CASSYSMGQNIQYF
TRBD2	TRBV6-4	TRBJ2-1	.	TGTGCCAGCAGTGACACTAGCGGGGGGTACAATGAGCAGTTCTTC	CASSDTSGGYNEQFF
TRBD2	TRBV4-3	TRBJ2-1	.	TGCGCCAGCAGCGAAGGTGGAACTAGCGGGAACATTGAGCAGTTCTTC	CASSEGGTSGNIEQFF
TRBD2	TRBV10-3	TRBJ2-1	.	TGTGCCATCAGACCGGGACTAGACTACAATGAGCAGTTCTTC	CAIRPGLDYNEQFF
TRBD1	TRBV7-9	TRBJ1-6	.	TGTGCCAGCAGACCAGACAGGGTGAATTCACCCCTCCACTTT	CASRPDRVNSPLHF
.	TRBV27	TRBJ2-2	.	TGTGCCAGCAGTTTCAGGGAGGACACCGGGGAGCTGTTTTTT	CASSFREDTGELFF
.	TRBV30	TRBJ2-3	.	TGTGCCTGGGAAGGGGGCACAGATACGCAGTATTTT	CAWEGGTDTQYF
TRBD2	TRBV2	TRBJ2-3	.	TGTGCCAGCAGTGAACTTACTAGCGAGAGCACAGATACGCAGTATTTT	CASSELTSESTDTQYF
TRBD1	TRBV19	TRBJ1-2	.	TGTGCCAGCCTGCGACAGGGGGCGGACTATGGCTACACCTTC	CASLRQGADYGYTF
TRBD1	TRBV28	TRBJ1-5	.	TGTGCCAGCAGTTGGACAGGGAGCGGCAATCAGCCCCAGCATTTT	CASSWTGSGNQPQHF
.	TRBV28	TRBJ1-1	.	TGTGCCAGCACCCCCCCAATTCAGGGTCCTTCAGCTTTCTTT	CASTPPIQGPSAFF
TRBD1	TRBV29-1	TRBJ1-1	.	TGCAGCGTCCCAAAGCGACAGGGGGCGGGGACTGAAGCTTTCTTT	CSVPKRQGAGTEAFF
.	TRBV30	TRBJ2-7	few	TGTGCCATTCGTCGGGGCTACGAGCAGTACTTC	CAIRRGYEQYF
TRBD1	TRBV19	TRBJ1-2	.	TGTGCCAGTAGTATAGACAGGGGGAACTATGGCTACACCTTC	CASSIDRGNYGYTF
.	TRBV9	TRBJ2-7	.	TGTGCCAGCAGCGTAGTAGAAGGAGGCGGCGAGCAGTACTTC	CASSVVEGGGEQYF
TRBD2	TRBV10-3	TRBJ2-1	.	TGTGCCATCAGTGAGTCGACTAGCGGGAATGAGCAGTTCTTC	CAISESTSGNEQFF
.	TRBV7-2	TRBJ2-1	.	TGTGCCAGCAGCTTGGGGGCGAGCTCCTACAATGAGCAGTTCTTC	CASSLGASSYNEQFF
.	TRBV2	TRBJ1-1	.	TGTGCCGGTAAACAGGGAGTCGAGACTGAAGCTTTCTTT	CAGKQGVETEAFF
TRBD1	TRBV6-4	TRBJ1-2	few	TGTGCCAGCAGTGACCCGAAGACAGGGAACTATGGCTACACCTTC	CASSDPKTGNYGYTF
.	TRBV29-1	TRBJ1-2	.	TGCAGCGTCGGAGGGCCTGTGTATGGCTACACCTTC	CSVGGPVYGYTF
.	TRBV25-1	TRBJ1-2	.	TGTGCCAGCAGTGAATCGGGCAGGGAGGATGGCTACACCTTC	CASSESGREDGYTF
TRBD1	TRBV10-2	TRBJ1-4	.	TGCGCCAGCAGGGAGCAGGGGGAGAAACTGTTTTTT	CASREQGEKLFF
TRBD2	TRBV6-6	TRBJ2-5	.	TGTGCCAGCAGCCTCCGAATAGCGGGCAAAGAGACCCAGTACTTC	CASSLRIAGKETQYF
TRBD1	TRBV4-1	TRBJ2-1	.	TGCGCCAGCAGCCACACCATCGGGACAGGGGGCTACAATGAGCAGTTCTTC	CASSHTIGTGGYNEQFF
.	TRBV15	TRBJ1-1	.	TGTGCCACCAGCAGAGGGGGGCGAAAGAACACTGAAGCTTTCTTT	CATSRGGRKNTEAFF
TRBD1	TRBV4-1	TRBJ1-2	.	TGCGCCAGCAGCCAGGCCGGGACAGGGAATGGCTACACCTTC	CASSQAGTGNGYTF
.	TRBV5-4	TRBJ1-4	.	TGTGCCAGCAGCCCTGGAGGGACAACTAATGAAAAACTGTTTTTT	CASSPGGTTNEKLFF
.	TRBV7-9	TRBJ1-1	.	TGTGCCAGCAGCATCAGGTTTGAGAACACTGAAGCTTTCTTT	CASSIRFENTEAFF
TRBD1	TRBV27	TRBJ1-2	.	TGTGCCAGCAGCCGAACCGGACAGGGAGGCTACACCTTC	CASSRTGQGGYTF
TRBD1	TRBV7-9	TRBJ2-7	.	TGTGCCAGCAGCTCCGGACAGGGCAGGGTCTACGAGCAGTACTTC	CASSSGQGRVYEQYF
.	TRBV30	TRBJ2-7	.	TGTGCCTGCCAGCCACGACAGGCCGCCTACGAGCAGTACTTC	CACQPRQAAYEQYF
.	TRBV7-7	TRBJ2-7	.	TGTGCTAGCAGCGCTTCGGACTCCCCTTCCCTCAAGCAGTACTTC	CASSASDSPSLKQYF
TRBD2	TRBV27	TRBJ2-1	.	TGTGCCAGCAGTTTGGGGGGGAGCTACAATGAGCAGTTCTTC	CASSLGGSYNEQFF
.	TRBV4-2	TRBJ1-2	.	TGTGCCAGCAGCCAAGGGCCCATGGACAGCTATGGCTACACCTTC	CASSQGPMDSYGYTF
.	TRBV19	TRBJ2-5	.	TGTGCCAGTAGTATAAGCGGCGGGTACCAAGAGACCCAGTACTTC	CASSISGGYQETQYF
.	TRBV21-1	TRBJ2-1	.	TGTGCCAGCAGCAAAGTTACGGGAGGGCCATTGGATGAGCAGTTCTTC	CASSKVTGGPLDEQFF